The 2 T cell receptor beta chains listed next were all sequenced from one sample in a study of shared clonotypes between healthy human individuals. TCRdb's copy holds only in-frame clones and misses some; the assay was immunoSEQ multiplex PCR. The sample has 1,500,000 or so clones, around 98.5% seen once. The sequenced sample consisted of naive CD4+ T cells sorted from blood. Described subset: CD45RA+ positively selected. The receptors shown here come from a man aged 25-40 years in good health.

The CDR3 bases are TGTGCCACCAGCAGAAAACAGGGACCTGGGGCCAACGTCCTGACTTTC. It yields the protein CATSRKQGPGANVLTF. The chain combines TRBV15 with TRBJ2-6; possible D gene TRBD1, 6 bases. With 2 bases removed from V and 2 bases from J, the gap between germline ends came to 10 bases. Germline lookup yields CDR1 LNHNV and CDR2 YYDKDF (reference sequence). The CDR3 is 16 amino acids. Full variable domain (rest looked up from reference TRBV15 and TRBJ2-6): DAMVIQNPRYQVTQFGKPVTLSCSQTLNHNVMYWYQQKSSQAPKLLFHYYDKDFNNEADTPDNFQSRRPNTSFCFLDIRSPGLGDTAMYLCATSRKQGPGANVLTFGAGSRLTVL.

This chain joins TRBV19 and TRBJ2-1, with D possibly matching TRBD2 (6 bases). V lost 5 bases, J lost 6 bases, and 14 bases lay in between. Germline CDR1 LNHDA, CDR2 SQIVND (reference sequence). This CDR3 spans 14 amino acids. CDR3 sequence: CASSSWTKSNEQFF. The CDR3 DNA reads TGTGCCAGTAGTTCCTGGACTAAAAGCAATGAGCAGTTCTTC. The whole variable domain, filled in from reference TRBV19 and TRBJ2-1, reads DGGITQSPKYLFRKEGQNVTLSCEQNLNHDAMYWYRQDPGQGLRLIYYSQIVNDFQKGDIAEGYSVSREKKESFPLTVTSAQKNPTAFYLCASSSWTKSNEQFFGPGTRLTVL.